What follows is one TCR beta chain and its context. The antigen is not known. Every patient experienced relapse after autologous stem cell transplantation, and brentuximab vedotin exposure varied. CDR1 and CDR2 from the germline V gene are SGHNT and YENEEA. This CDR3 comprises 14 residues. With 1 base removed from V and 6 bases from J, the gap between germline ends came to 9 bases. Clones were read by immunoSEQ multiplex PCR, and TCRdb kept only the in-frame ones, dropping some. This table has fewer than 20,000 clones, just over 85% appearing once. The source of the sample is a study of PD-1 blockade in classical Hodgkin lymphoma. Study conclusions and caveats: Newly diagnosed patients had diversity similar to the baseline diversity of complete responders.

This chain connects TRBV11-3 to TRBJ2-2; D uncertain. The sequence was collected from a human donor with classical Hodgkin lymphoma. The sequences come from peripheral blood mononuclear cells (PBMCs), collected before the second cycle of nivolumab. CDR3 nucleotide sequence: TGTGCCAGCAGCTTAGCCTCCAGCGCCGGGGAGCTGTTTTTT. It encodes CASSLASSAGELFF. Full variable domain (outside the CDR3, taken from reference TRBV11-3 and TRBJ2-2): EAGVVQSPRYKIIEKKQPVAFWCNPISGHNTLYWYLQNLGQGPELLIRYENEEAVDDSQLPKDRFSAERLKGVDSTLKIQPAELGDSAVYLCASSLASSAGELFFGEGSRLTVL.